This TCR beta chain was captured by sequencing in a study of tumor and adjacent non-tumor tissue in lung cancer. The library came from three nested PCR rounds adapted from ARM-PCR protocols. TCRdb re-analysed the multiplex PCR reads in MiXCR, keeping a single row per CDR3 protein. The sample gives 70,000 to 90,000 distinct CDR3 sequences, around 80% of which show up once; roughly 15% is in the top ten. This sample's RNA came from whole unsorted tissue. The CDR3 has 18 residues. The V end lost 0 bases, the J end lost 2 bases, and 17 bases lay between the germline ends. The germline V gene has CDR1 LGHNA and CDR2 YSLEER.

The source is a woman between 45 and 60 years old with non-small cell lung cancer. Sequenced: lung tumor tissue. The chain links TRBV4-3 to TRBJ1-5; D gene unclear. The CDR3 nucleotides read TGCGCCAGCAGCCAAGAGGTAGGCGCAGGAGGGTGCAATCAGCCCCAGCATTTT. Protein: CASSQEVGAGGCNQPQHF.